This T cell receptor (beta chain) was sequenced for a study of cytotoxic CD8 clonotypes in ibrutinib-treated CLL. The method was immunoSEQ multiplex PCR; TCRdb's version includes in-frame clones alone and lacks a portion of them. This repertoire shows about 68,000 clones, roughly 72% found once; its top ten account for roughly 5.9%. This clone showed up just once. The sequence was collected from a human donor with chronic lymphocytic leukemia. The sample consisted of PBMCs, taken after 12 months of ibrutinib treatment.

The CDR3: CASSSPTIQETQYF. In DNA form, the CDR3 reads TGTGCCAGCAGCTCCCCGACGATCCAAGAGACCCAGTACTTC. The chain uses TRBV5-4 and TRBJ2-5; D unclear. Germline V lookup: CDR1 SGHNT, CDR2 YYREEE (reference sequence). The ends were cut back, 3 bases at V and 1 base at J, with 10 bases in the middle. The CDR3 extends over 14 amino acids.